The present T cell receptor (beta chain) was sequenced within a study of blood T cell repertoires in COVID-19. Study background: Acute and convalescent COVID-19 specimens originated in the United States, Italy and Spain. T cells, B-cell-depleted T cells, or PBMCs provided the cDNA or gDNA that served as material.

As originally analysed: It was from reference gene primer amplification that nucleated cell counts were estimated. The assay was immunoSEQ multiplex PCR, and TCRdb's table has in-frame clones only and misses some. From that table come the V and J calls and clone size; the DNA was used to work out D and trimming. The sample records 130,000 or so clones, around 78% being singletons. Trimming left V 5 bases short and J 6 bases short, with 8 bases between. The germline V gene has CDR1 SGHTA and CDR2 FQGNSA. The CDR3 consists of 11 residues. The receptor's source is a human donor in a cohort sampled during active COVID-19. Sequenced input: peripheral blood. The chain recombines TRBV7-2 with TRBJ2-7; D unclear. CDR3 residues: CASSPSVEQYF. DNA for the CDR3: TGTGCCAGCAGCCCATCGGTCGAGCAGTACTTC.